Each of the 7 T cell receptor beta chains below was sequenced from the same sample in a study of vaccination effects on CD4 cells after COVID-19. The culture ran for approximately 11 days before CD4+ T cells were isolated. Profiling relied on immunoSEQ multiplex PCR, and the TCRdb table lists in-frame clones only, not all of them. This table has over 65,000 clones, around 77% appearing once. Antigens of these TCRs are unknown. Sequenced here: CD4+ T cells from PBMCs cultured without peptide, sampled before COVID-19 vaccination. These receptors all stem from a human donor who received a COVID-19 vaccine.

The gene calls are TRBV6-5 and TRBJ1-5; no definite D call. The CDR3 is made up of 14 amino acids. V lost 11 bases and J 4 bases, leaving 18 bases between the germline ends. Germline V lookup: CDR1 MNHEY, CDR2 SVGAGI. The CDR3 loop is CAASGGIINQPQHF. As DNA, the CDR3 is TGTGCCGCCTCGGGAGGGATTATTAATCAGCCCCAGCATTTT.

The chain recombines TRBV18 with TRBJ1-2; 7 bases fit TRBD1. CDR3 length equals 15 residues. CDR1 KGHSH and CDR2 LQKENI come from the germline V gene. J lost 0 bases, V lost 3 bases, and 4 bases had no gene match. The CDR3, as DNA: TGTGCCAGCTCACCGGGACAGTTAGCTAACTATGGCTACACCTTC. This sequence encodes CASSPGQLANYGYTF.

This chain joins TRBV6-2 or TRBV6-3 and TRBJ1-1; 9 nucleotides line up with TRBD1. Unmatched junction bases numbered 7, after V lost 4 bases and J lost 1 base. In germline, CDR1 is MNHEY, CDR2 SVGEGT. CDR3 length: 16 amino acids. CDR3 nucleotides: TGTGCCAGCAGTTTCCGGACAGGGGCTCAGAACACTGAAGCTTTCTTT. Protein product: CASSFRTGAQNTEAFF.

In this sample, this clone turned up a few times. The chain joins TRBV4-3 to TRBJ1-5; D is possibly TRBD1 (5 bases). Between the trimmed V and J ends, which lost 0 bases and 4 bases, there was a span of 16 bases. The CDR3 is 17 amino acids. Germline lookup yields CDR1 LGHNA and CDR2 YSLEER. CDR3 bases: TGCGCCAGCAGCCAAGATTCGGCAGGGAGAGGTAATCAGCCCCAGCATTTT. Translation gives CASSQDSAGRGNQPQHF.

The V call is TRBV6-4, the J call TRBJ2-7; D gene uncertain. The length of the CDR3 is 11 residues. Per the germline V gene, CDR1 is MRHNA and CDR2 is SNTAGT. Trimming stripped 0 bases from V and 6 bases from J, with 3 bases between. CDR3 DNA sequence: TGTGCCAGCAGTGACTCTCGCGAGCAGTACGTC. The encoded protein is CASSDSREQYV.

The rearrangement uses TRBV10-1 and TRBJ1-5, with TRBD1 matching 7 bases. This CDR3 has 14 amino acids. J lost 4 bases, V lost 4 bases, and 4 bases had no gene match. The germline V gene has CDR1 WNHNN and CDR2 SYGVQD (reference sequence). In DNA, the CDR3 is TGCGCCAGCAGTGCCCAGGGGGGGAATCAGCCCCAGCATTTT. Residues: CASSAQGGNQPQHF.

The chain combines TRBV9 with TRBJ1-6; the D is unclear. Germline CDR1 and CDR2: SGDLS and YYNGEE. The CDR3 has 13 amino acids. Trimming took off 0 bases at V and 10 bases at J, with 8 bases between the two ends. DNA for the CDR3: TGTGCCAGCAGCGTAGATTCCCCCTCACCCCTCCACTTT. Translated, it gives CASSVDSPSPLHF.